The 21 T cell receptor beta chains presented below share a single source sample, sequenced in a study of radiation and T cells in renal cell carcinoma. Stated time point: blood 4 weeks post-SBRT, at nephrectomy. Treatment described: 15 Gy SBRT to primary tumor, nephrectomy 4 weeks later. Assay used: immunoSEQ multiplex PCR; TCRdb lists only in-frame clones, some missing. Here the sample spans 50,000 to 65,000 clones, around 80% being singletons. This specimen was blood, taken from a patient whose treatment included radiotherapy and nephrectomy. The receptors stem from a man in his 60s with renal cell carcinoma.

The rearrangement joins TRBV5-4 to TRBJ2-1, with D tentatively TRBD1 (5 bases). The CDR3 loop spans 14 amino acids. Germline V gene lookup returns CDR1 SGHNT and CDR2 YYREEE (reference sequence). V gave up 4 bases and J gave up 8 bases, with 16 bases separating them. The CDR3 nucleotides are TGTGCCAGCAGCCCACCTGACAGATCCGATGAGCAGTTCTTC. Its protein product is CASSPPDRSDEQFF.

The chain has TRBV5-1 and TRBJ2-3; D perhaps matches TRBD2 (6 bases). This CDR3 has 15 amino acids. Between the trimmed V and J ends, which lost 0 bases and 1 base, there was a span of 9 bases. CDR1 is SGHRS, CDR2 YFSETQ, per germline. CDR3 nucleotide sequence: TGCGCCAGCAGCTTGGACGGGAGCCGCACAGATACGCAGTATTTT. Amino acid sequence: CASSLDGSRTDTQYF.

The V gene is TRBV9, the J gene TRBJ2-5; 7 bases align to TRBD2. J gave up 5 bases and V 5 bases, and 6 bases lay outside the gene matches. Germline lookup yields CDR1 SGDLS and CDR2 YYNGEE. The CDR3 sequence is 13 residues long. CDR3 DNA sequence: TGTGCCAGCAGTTTTACTAGCGAGGAGACCCAGTACTTC. Encoded protein: CASSFTSEETQYF.

This clone was seen only once. The V call is TRBV7-9, the J call TRBJ2-1; tentatively, D is TRBD1 or TRBD2 (6 bases each). This CDR3 comprises 13 residues. CDR1 is SEHNR and CDR2 is FQNEAQ in the germline V gene (reference sequence). V gave up 10 bases and J gave up 8 bases, with 18 bases separating them. The CDR3 sequence: CATSGAGSDEQFF. CDR3 nucleotides: TGTGCCACCTCGGGGGCGGGCTCGGATGAGCAGTTCTTC.

This chain connects TRBV7-9 to TRBJ2-7, with no clear D. The CDR3 has 13 residues. Germline values: CDR1 SEHNR, CDR2 FQNEAQ (reference sequence). Trimming removed 6 bases at V and 2 bases at J, with 11 bases between. Here the CDR3 reads CASSEISTYEQYF. CDR3 DNA sequence: TGTGCCAGCAGTGAAATTAGTACCTACGAGCAGTACTTC.

This clone occurred a few times. This chain joins TRBV7-6 and TRBJ2-1; 10 bases are shared with TRBD1. V shed 5 bases, J shed 7 bases, and the junction held 8 bases outside the gene matches. Germline CDR1 reads SGHVS; CDR2 reads FNYEAQ. The CDR3 is 15 residues long. CDR3: CASSQRDRGINEQFF. Here the CDR3 DNA reads TGTGCCAGCAGCCAAAGGGACAGGGGTATTAATGAGCAGTTCTTC. The full variable domain, its missing parts supplied by reference TRBV7-6 and TRBJ2-1, is GAGVSQSPRYKVTKRGQDVALRCDPISGHVSLYWYRQALGQGPEFLTYFNYEAQQDKSGLPNDRFSAERPEGSISTLTIQRTEQRDSAMYRCASSQRDRGINEQFFGPGTRLTVL.

The chain has TRBV5-1 and TRBJ1-4; no clear D gene. Germline loops: CDR1 SGHRS, CDR2 YFSETQ. This CDR3 spans 14 amino acids. Between the trimmed V and J ends, which lost 3 bases and 1 base, there was a span of 7 bases. CDR3 residues: CASSYRETNEKLFF. The CDR3, as DNA: TGCGCCAGCAGCTACAGAGAAACTAATGAAAAACTGTTTTTT.

The chain carries TRBV11-3 and TRBJ2-3; 7 bases are shared with TRBD2. CDR1 and CDR2 from the germline V gene are SGHNT and YENEEA. The trim removed 1 base at V and 8 bases at J, leaving 0 bases unmatched. The CDR3 contains 12 residues. The CDR3 sequence: CASSLGGGTQYF. CDR3 nucleotide sequence: TGTGCCAGCAGCTTAGGGGGGGGTACGCAGTATTTT.

V usage is TRBV18 and J usage is TRBJ2-4; D unclear. CDR3 size: 12 residues. The V gene's germline CDR1 is KGHSH and CDR2 LQKENI. Trimming removed 2 bases at V and 8 bases at J, with 7 bases between. In DNA form, the CDR3 reads TGTGCCAGCTCACCATCAAGGGACATTCAGTACTTC. Protein: CASSPSRDIQYF.

This clone was found a few times. V and J are TRBV30 and TRBJ1-1, with a possible D match to TRBD1 (6 bases). The length of the CDR3 is 15 residues. The V gene's germline CDR1 is GTSNPN and CDR2 SVGIG (reference sequence). V was trimmed by 4 bases and J by 4 bases, leaving 19 bases between them. CDR3 sequence: CAWNRGGFWGTEAFF. Written as DNA, the CDR3 is TGTGCCTGGAACCGAGGGGGGTTCTGGGGCACTGAAGCTTTCTTT.

The chain uses TRBV5-1 and TRBJ2-2; 9 bases align to TRBD2. Germline V CDR1 and CDR2: SGHRS, YFSETQ. There are 17 residues in the CDR3. The V and J ends lost 0 bases and 1 base, in that order; junction bases with no gene match: 4. The DNA for the CDR3 is TGCGCCAGCAGCTTGGCGGTAGCGGGGGAGAACACCGGGGAGCTGTTTTTT. This encodes CASSLAVAGENTGELFF.

This clone counts as medium-sized. The chain employs TRBV9 and TRBJ2-6; no clear D. The CDR3 totals 16 residues. Germline V gives CDR1 SGDLS, CDR2 YYNGEE. Trimming removed 4 bases from V and 1 base from J, with 12 bases in between. CDR3 DNA: TGTGCCAGCAGCTTAGGTGAGAGTTCTGGGGCCAACGTCCTGACTTTC. As protein: CASSLGESSGANVLTF.

V gene TRBV19 combines with J gene TRBJ2-1, with D maybe TRBD1 (7 bases). V gave up 2 bases and J gave up 2 bases, with 10 bases separating them. Germline lookup yields CDR1 LNHDA and CDR2 SQIVND (reference sequence). This CDR3 comprises 15 residues. As DNA, the CDR3 is TGTGCCAGTAGTATACAGGGGGGTCCCTACAATGAGCAGTTCTTC. This gives the protein CASSIQGGPYNEQFF.

The V gene is TRBV19, the J gene TRBJ1-4; D remains ambiguous. The CDR3 totals 14 residues. Germline assignment: CDR1 LNHDA and CDR2 SQIVND (reference sequence). V lost 3 bases and J 4 bases, leaving 9 bases between the germline ends. CDR3 sequence: CASSIWENNEKLFF. In DNA, the CDR3 is TGTGCCAGTAGTATTTGGGAGAATAATGAAAAACTGTTTTTT.

The rearrangement uses TRBV29-1 and TRBJ2-1; TRBD1 agrees at 9 bases. V was clipped by 8 bases and J by 6 bases; unmatched bases: 11. The CDR3 is 14 amino acids. Per germline, CDR1 SQVTM and CDR2 ANQGSEA. The CDR3 reads CSMRDREAINEQFF. The CDR3 DNA sequence: TGCAGCATGAGGGACAGGGAGGCCATCAATGAGCAGTTCTTC.

The chain uses TRBV5-1 and TRBJ2-7; TRBD1 matches 7 bases. Trimming at V came to 4 bases and at J to 5 bases, leaving 6 bases not matched to a gene. The germline V gene encodes CDR1 SGHRS and CDR2 YFSETQ. The CDR3 has 13 residues. The CDR3 DNA is TGCGCCAGCAGCCAACAGGGGATCAACGAGCAGTACTTC. It is translated as CASSQQGINEQYF.

The CDR3 spells CASSYSKHAYEQYV. The CDR3 bases are TGTGCCAGCAGTTACTCGAAGCATGCCTACGAGCAGTACGTC. V usage is TRBV6-6 and J usage is TRBJ2-7; no clear D. This CDR3 has 14 residues. Germline loops: CDR1 MNHNY, CDR2 SVGAGI (reference sequence). V was clipped by 0 bases and J by 2 bases, with 8 bases between them.

The gene calls are TRBV5-1 and TRBJ2-1, with 9 bases matching TRBD1. Per germline, CDR1 SGHRS and CDR2 YFSETQ. This CDR3 contains 16 residues. V gave up 4 bases and J gave up 1 base; unmatched junction bases: 6. Here the CDR3 DNA reads TGCGCCAGCAGCCCGGGACAGGGTGGGTCCTACAATGAGCAGTTCTTC. This translates into CASSPGQGGSYNEQFF.

This clone has more than one count but fewer than ten. V gene TRBV6-6 combines with J gene TRBJ1-2; possible D gene TRBD1, 6 bases. The CDR3 loop spans 15 amino acids. The V and J ends lost 3 bases and 6 bases respectively, with 17 bases between them. Germline V CDR1 and CDR2: MNHNY, SVGAGI (reference sequence). Here the CDR3 reads CASSYPGQGMNGYTF. The CDR3 region has the DNA TGTGCCAGCAGTTATCCCGGGCAGGGGATGAATGGCTACACCTTC.

This chain uses TRBV7-8 with TRBJ2-5; unclear D gene. The J call is doubtful: the DNA matches TRBJ2-7 better. Germline assignment: CDR1 SGHVS and CDR2 FQNEAQ. The CDR3 loop spans 15 amino acids. The CDR3: CASVPSLWTSYEQYF. The CDR3 region has the DNA TGTGCCAGCGTTCCTAGTCTCTGGACCTCCTACGAGCAGTACTTC.

As for this clone: The sample holds other DNA sequences that translate to the same CDR3. The rearrangement joins TRBV10-1 to TRBJ2-3, with TRBD2 matching over 9 bases. CDR1 WNHNN and CDR2 SYGVQD come from the germline V gene (reference sequence). V lost 2 bases, J lost 2 bases, and 2 bases stayed unmatched. CDR3 length: 15 residues. For the CDR3, the DNA is TGCGCCAGCAGTGAGGCTAGCGGGGCCACAGATACGCAGTATTTT. Encoded protein: CASSEASGATDTQYF.